This T cell receptor (beta chain) comes out of a study of blood T cell repertoires in COVID-19. Study at large: Italy, Spain and the United States were the sources of the convalescent and acute COVID-19 samples.

Everyone who took part was roughly 18 to 89 years old, and they came from 24 US areas. Cohorts were assigned according to the clinical history that participants reported. Original handling: It was from reference gene primer amplification that nucleated cell counts were estimated. The data were produced by immunoSEQ multiplex PCR, yet TCRdb's version contains in-frame clones alone and is incomplete. V, J and clone size reflect that table, while D and trimming were determined from the DNA. The sample includes around 390,000 clones, roughly 89% seen only once; the top ten take roughly 9.4%. Germline V gene sequence: CDR1 SGHTA, CDR2 FQGNSA. With 1 base removed from V and 10 bases from J, the gap between germline ends came to 14 bases. The CDR3 is 14 amino acids.

The sample was PBMCs or T cells enriched from blood (not recorded which). This rearrangement joins TRBV7-2 to TRBJ2-1, with a weak D call TRBD2 (5 bases). The sequence was obtained from a woman between 45 and 65 years old who had recovered from COVID-19. The CDR3 region has the DNA TGTGCCAGCAGCTTAGGCTGGCGGGTGGGAGAGCAGTTCTTC. The encoded protein is CASSLGWRVGEQFF.